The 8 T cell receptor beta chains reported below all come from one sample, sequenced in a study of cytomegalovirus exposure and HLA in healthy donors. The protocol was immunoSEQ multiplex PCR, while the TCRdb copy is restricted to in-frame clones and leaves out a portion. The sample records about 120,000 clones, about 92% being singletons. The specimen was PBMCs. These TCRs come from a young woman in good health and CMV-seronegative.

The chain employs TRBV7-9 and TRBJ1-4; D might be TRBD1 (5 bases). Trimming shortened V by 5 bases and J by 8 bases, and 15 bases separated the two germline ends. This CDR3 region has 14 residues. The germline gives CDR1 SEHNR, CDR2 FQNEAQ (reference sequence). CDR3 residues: CASSPRRGAEKLFF. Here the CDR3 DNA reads TGTGCCAGCAGCCCCCGAAGGGGCGCAGAAAAACTGTTTTTT.

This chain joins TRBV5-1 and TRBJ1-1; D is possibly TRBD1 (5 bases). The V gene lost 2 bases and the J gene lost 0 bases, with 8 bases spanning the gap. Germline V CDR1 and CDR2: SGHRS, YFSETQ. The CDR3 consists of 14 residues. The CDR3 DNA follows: TGCGCCAGCAGCTTACAGGCCTTGAACACTGAAGCTTTCTTT. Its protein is CASSLQALNTEAFF. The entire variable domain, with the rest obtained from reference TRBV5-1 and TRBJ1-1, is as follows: KAGVTQTPRYLIKTRGQQVTLSCSPISGHRSVSWYQQTPGQGLQFLFEYFSETQRNKGNFPGRFSGRQFSNSRSEMNVSTLELGDSALYLCASSLQALNTEAFFGQGTRLTVV.

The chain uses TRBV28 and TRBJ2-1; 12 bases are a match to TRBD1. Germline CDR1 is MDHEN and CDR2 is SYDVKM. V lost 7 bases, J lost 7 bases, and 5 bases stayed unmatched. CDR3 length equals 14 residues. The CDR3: CASTGTGGGNEQFF. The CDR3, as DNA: TGTGCCAGCACCGGGACAGGGGGCGGTAATGAGCAGTTCTTC.

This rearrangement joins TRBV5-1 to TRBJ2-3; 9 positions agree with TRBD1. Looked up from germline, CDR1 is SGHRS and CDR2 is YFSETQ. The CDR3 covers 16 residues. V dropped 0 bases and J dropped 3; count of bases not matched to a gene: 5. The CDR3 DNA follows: TGCGCCAGCAGCTTGGCGAGGGGACAGGGAACAGATACGCAGTATTTT. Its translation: CASSLARGQGTDTQYF. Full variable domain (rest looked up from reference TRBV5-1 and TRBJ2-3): KAGVTQTPRYLIKTRGQQVTLSCSPISGHRSVSWYQQTPGQGLQFLFEYFSETQRNKGNFPGRFSGRQFSNSRSEMNVSTLELGDSALYLCASSLARGQGTDTQYFGPGTRLTVL.

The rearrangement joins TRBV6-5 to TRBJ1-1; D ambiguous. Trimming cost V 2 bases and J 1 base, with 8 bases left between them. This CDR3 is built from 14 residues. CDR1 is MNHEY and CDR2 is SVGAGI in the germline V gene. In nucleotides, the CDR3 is TGTGCCAGCAGTTACGGGCAGACGAACACTGAAGCTTTCTTT. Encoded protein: CASSYGQTNTEAFF.

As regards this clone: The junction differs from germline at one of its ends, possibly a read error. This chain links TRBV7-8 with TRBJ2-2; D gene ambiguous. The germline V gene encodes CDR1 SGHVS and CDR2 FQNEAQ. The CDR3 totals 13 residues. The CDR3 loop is CASSGSKTGELFF. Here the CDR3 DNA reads TGTGCCAGCAGCGGCTCGAAGACCGGGGAGCTGTTTTTT.

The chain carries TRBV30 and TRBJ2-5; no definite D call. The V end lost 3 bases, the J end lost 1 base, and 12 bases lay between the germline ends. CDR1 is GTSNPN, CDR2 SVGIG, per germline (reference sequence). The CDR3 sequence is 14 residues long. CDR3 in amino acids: CAWRFVGGQETQYF. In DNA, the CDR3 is TGTGCCTGGAGATTCGTCGGCGGCCAAGAGACCCAGTACTTC.

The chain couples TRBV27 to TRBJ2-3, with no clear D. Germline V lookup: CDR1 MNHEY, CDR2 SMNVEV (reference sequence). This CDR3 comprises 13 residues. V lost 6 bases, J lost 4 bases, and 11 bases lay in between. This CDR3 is CASRLGGPDTQYF. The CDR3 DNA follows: TGTGCCAGCAGGTTGGGTGGGCCAGATACGCAGTATTTT.